Following are 21 T cell receptor beta chains from one sample sequenced in a study of CD8 T cells in ankylosing spondylitis (dated by TCRdb to 2017 to 2019). Library creation used 5' RACE. The instrument was an Illumina HiSeq 2500. TCRdb's own reprocessing of the public reads used fastp at Q25 and MiXCR and kept productive beta chains. All rows with the same CDR3 protein become a single entry with the most common DNA and genes. A total of hundreds of thousands of distinct CDR3 sequences appear in this sample, 30% to 35% of them only once. Together, the top ten hold roughly 4.2% of the sample. The sample comprised blood, either unsorted or a sorted T cell fraction (not recorded which). The receptor source for this set is a male donor with ankylosing spondylitis or in good health (not recorded which).

The V call is TRBV20-1, the J call TRBJ2-3; tentatively, D is TRBD1 (5 bases). V was pared by 0 bases and J by 6 bases, with 13 bases between. Germline CDR1 is DFQATT and CDR2 is SNEGSKA (reference sequence). This CDR3 contains 14 residues. The CDR3 DNA reads TGCAGTGCTAGAGAATTCAGGGCTAAGGATACGCAGTATTTT. It codes for CSAREFRAKDTQYF.

The chain carries TRBV5-1 and TRBJ2-5; D is ambiguous. The germline V and J ends were trimmed by 2 bases and 4 bases, with 6 bases remaining between them. The CDR3 extends over 12 amino acids. Germline V gene data show CDR1 as SGHRS and CDR2 as YFSETQ. CDR3 in amino acids: CASSFARETQYF. In DNA form, the CDR3 reads TGCGCCAGCAGCTTTGCCCGAGAGACCCAGTACTTC.

This clonotype was observed a few times. The chain combines TRBV2 with TRBJ2-7; D may be TRBD1 or TRBD2 (5 bases each). CDR1 SNHLY and CDR2 FYNNEI come from the germline V gene. V was shortened by 1 base and J by 9 bases, with 10 bases between the two germline ends. The CDR3 runs to 12 residues. This CDR3 reads CASSEERGRQYF. CDR3 sequence (DNA): TGTGCCAGCAGTGAAGAGAGGGGACGGCAGTACTTC.

The chain is built from TRBV5-1 and TRBJ2-5; 7 nucleotides line up with TRBD2. Germline loops: CDR1 SGHRS, CDR2 YFSETQ. This CDR3 comprises 15 residues. Trimming at V came to 4 bases and at J to 5 bases, leaving 11 bases not matched to a gene. Here the CDR3 DNA reads TGCGCCAGCAGCACATATAGCGGGTCGGGTGAGACCCAGTACTTC. Protein product: CASSTYSGSGETQYF.

This clonotype was recorded a few times. The rearrangement joins TRBV5-1 to TRBJ2-7, with D uncertain. V was cut by 0 bases and J by 6 bases, with 7 bases left in between. Germline V lookup: CDR1 SGHRS, CDR2 YFSETQ. The CDR3 sequence is 12 residues long. Written as DNA, the CDR3 is TGCGCCAGCAGCTTGGAAGGGCCCGAGCAGTACTTC. Amino acids: CASSLEGPEQYF. The variable domain in full, with the rest retrieved from reference TRBV5-1 and TRBJ2-7, is KAGVTQTPRYLIKTRGQQVTLSCSPISGHRSVSWYQQTPGQGLQFLFEYFSETQRNKGNFPGRFSGRQFSNSRSEMNVSTLELGDSALYLCASSLEGPEQYFGPGTRLTVT.

This clonotype appeared a few times. The gene calls are TRBV15 and TRBJ2-7; D possibly corresponds to TRBD1 (6 bases). The CDR3 covers 13 residues. V lost 0 bases to trimming and J lost 5 bases, with 8 bases between them. Germline loops: CDR1 LNHNV, CDR2 YYDKDF (reference sequence). As DNA, the CDR3 is TGTGCCACCAGCAGAGATCGGGACAACGAGCAGTACTTC. It codes for CATSRDRDNEQYF.

This clonotype was seen a handful of times. This chain connects TRBV29-1 to TRBJ1-2; maybe TRBD1 (5 bases). The CDR3 is 12 residues long. Deletions cut 5 bases from V and 3 bases from J, with 10 bases between. The germline gives CDR1 SQVTM, CDR2 ANQGSEA. CDR3 nucleotide sequence: TGCAGCGTTCGGCAGGGTGACTATGGCTACACCTTC. This gives the protein CSVRQGDYGYTF.

J is TRBJ1-1 and V is TRBV21-1; no check of the table's D call, TRBD1, against the DNA was made. TRBV21-1 has pseudogene status. The CDR3 runs to 13 residues. CDR3 DNA: TGTGCCAGCAGCCAGGGGGCGTATACTGAAGCTTTCTTT. Encoded protein: CASSQGAYTEAFF.

V usage is TRBV7-2 and J usage is TRBJ2-1; perhaps TRBD2 as D (5 bases). Per the germline V gene, CDR1 is SGHTA and CDR2 is FQGNSA. The CDR3 runs 15 residues. Trimming removed 3 bases from V and 2 bases from J, with 11 bases in between. The CDR3 spells CASSFQRLPYNEQFF. The DNA of the CDR3 is TGTGCCAGCAGCTTTCAGCGGTTACCCTACAATGAGCAGTTCTTC.

The gene calls are TRBV3-1 and TRBJ2-7; D might be TRBD2 (5 bases). The germline V and J ends were trimmed by 3 bases and 2 bases, with 5 bases remaining between them. This CDR3 has 12 residues. Germline assignment: CDR1 LGHDT and CDR2 YNNKEL (reference sequence). The CDR3 spells CASSHSAYEQYF. The DNA of the CDR3 is TGTGCCAGCAGCCATAGCGCCTACGAGCAGTACTTC.

V and J are TRBV12-3 or TRBV12-4 and TRBJ1-4, with a possible D match to TRBD1 (5 bases). This CDR3 is built from 15 residues. V lost 5 bases and J lost 7, with 17 bases in between. CDR3 amino acids: CASSAQGAMGEKLFF. For the CDR3, the DNA is TGTGCCAGCAGTGCCCAGGGAGCGATGGGTGAAAAACTGTTTTTT.

This rearrangement joins TRBV5-1 to TRBJ2-2; D is ambiguous. Trimming removed 7 bases at V and 9 bases at J, with 13 bases between. Germline loops: CDR1 SGHRS, CDR2 YFSETQ. This CDR3 has 12 amino acids. In nucleotides, the CDR3 is TGCGCCAGCGCTTCCCCGGCCCGGGAGCTGTTTTTT. It codes for CASASPARELFF.

This chain uses TRBV7-7 with TRBJ2-5; D might be TRBD2 (7 bases). V was shortened by 5 bases and J by 5 bases, with 15 bases between the two germline ends. CDR3 length equals 14 residues. Germline values: CDR1 SSHAT, CDR2 FNYEAQ (reference sequence). DNA of the CDR3: TGTGCCAGCAGCCTGAGCGGGACAACCGAGACCCAGTACTTC. The encoded protein is CASSLSGTTETQYF.

This chain connects TRBV3-1 to TRBJ2-3, with 7 bases matching TRBD2. V shed 0 bases and J 4 bases; nucleotides not matched to a gene: 7. Germline CDR1 and CDR2: LGHDT and YNNKEL (reference sequence). The CDR3 runs 16 residues. The CDR3 bases are TGTGCCAGCAGCCAAGATCGGTACGCGGGGGCAGATACGCAGTATTTT. Translating it yields CASSQDRYAGADTQYF.

This clonotype turned up a few times. J is TRBJ2-2 and V is TRBV29-1; D gene ambiguous. Germline CDR1 and CDR2: SQVTM and ANQGSEA. The V gene lost 5 bases and the J gene lost 5 bases, with 9 bases spanning the gap. CDR3 length: 12 amino acids. The CDR3 DNA sequence: TGCAGCGTTTTAACGGGTACCGGGGAGCTGTTTTTT. The encoded protein is CSVLTGTGELFF.

The chain has TRBV12-3 or TRBV12-4 and TRBJ1-4; D is uncertain. This CDR3 spans 17 amino acids. V was trimmed by 4 bases and J by 0 bases, leaving 15 bases between them. CDR3 sequence: CASSSTKALATNEKLFF. In DNA, the CDR3 is TGTGCCAGCAGTTCGACCAAAGCGCTTGCAACTAATGAAAAACTGTTTTTT.

This clonotype was picked up a small number of times. The J gene is TRBJ1-4, the V gene TRBV5-1; D is unclear. Germline V gene data show CDR1 as SGHRS and CDR2 as YFSETQ. V lost 2 bases, J lost 7 bases, and 12 bases lay in between. The CDR3 extends over 14 amino acids. CDR3 region: CASSFGGPGEKLFF. DNA for the CDR3: TGCGCCAGCAGCTTTGGAGGACCAGGTGAAAAACTGTTTTTT.

The chain couples TRBV6-2 or TRBV6-3 to TRBJ2-1; 10 bases are a match to TRBD2. V shed 6 bases, J shed 9 bases, and the junction held 8 bases outside the gene matches. Germline V lookup: CDR1 MNHEY, CDR2 SVGEGT. This CDR3 contains 14 residues. CDR3 in DNA: TGTGCCAGCAGACAAAGCGGGGGGGCCCTTGAGCAGTTCTTC. The encoded protein is CASRQSGGALEQFF.

V is TRBV5-1 and J is TRBJ2-3, with D possibly TRBD2 on 7 matching bases. The V and J ends lost 2 bases and 5 bases respectively, with 15 bases between them. CDR3 length: 15 amino acids. Germline lookup yields CDR1 SGHRS and CDR2 YFSETQ. DNA for the CDR3: TGCGCCAGCAGCTTTCGGGGGGCGCCTGAAGATACGCAGTATTTT. Its protein is CASSFRGAPEDTQYF.

The chain uses TRBV29-1 and TRBJ2-7, with no clear D. From germline, CDR1 is SQVTM and CDR2 ANQGSEA. V lost 0 bases and J 2 bases, leaving 5 bases between the germline ends. This CDR3 has 12 amino acids. The chain's CDR3 is CSVEEGPYEQYF. For the CDR3, the DNA is TGCAGCGTTGAAGAGGGCCCCTACGAGCAGTACTTC.

This clonotype was found a few times. CDR3 sequence reads: CASSRITYEQYF. As DNA, the CDR3 is TGTGCCAGCAGCCGCATCACCTACGAGCAGTACTTC. The rearrangement uses TRBV12-3 or TRBV12-4 and TRBJ2-7; D unclear. The CDR3 consists of 12 residues. Trimming removed 6 bases from V and 2 bases from J, with 8 bases in between.